The 19 T cell receptor beta chains in this list originate from one sample, sequenced in a study of OX40 agonist ivuxolimab in advanced cancers. Repertoires were generated with immunoSEQ multiplex PCR, while TCRdb's copy carries only in-frame clones and drops some. The data hold 55,000 or so clones, with about 86% observed a single time. Sample: CD4+ or CD8+ T cells sorted from blood, taken in a trial of the OX40 agonist ivuxolimab. Receptor source: an adult with an advanced solid tumor such as melanoma, head and neck, liver or kidney cancer.

This rearrangement joins TRBV6-5 to TRBJ1-3, with D uncertain. The CDR3 sequence is 14 residues long. The germline V gene has CDR1 MNHEY and CDR2 SVGAGI. Trimming pared 4 bases from V and 1 base from J, leaving 8 bases between. The chain's CDR3 is CASSSTVSGNTIYF. CDR3 DNA sequence: TGTGCCAGCAGTTCCACGGTATCTGGAAACACCATATATTTT.

This clone appeared once. V gene TRBV28 combines with J gene TRBJ1-5; D remains unclear. This CDR3 comprises 16 residues. Germline V gene sequence: CDR1 MDHEN, CDR2 SYDVKM. V dropped 2 bases and J dropped 0 bases, with 11 bases sitting between them. CDR3 coding DNA: TGTGCCAGCAGTTTAATAGCAGCTTATAGCAATCAGCCCCAGCATTTT. Its protein product is CASSLIAAYSNQPQHF.

The CDR3 bases are TGTGCCAGCAGCCCCATACCTCCGGGACTAGCGGTTTACAATGAGCAGTTCTTC. It translates to CASSPIPPGLAVYNEQFF. The chain couples TRBV13 to TRBJ2-1, with 11 bases identical to TRBD2. This CDR3 region has 18 residues. Germline V lookup: CDR1 PRHDT, CDR2 FYEKMQ (reference sequence). V gave up 5 bases and J gave up 4 bases; unmatched junction bases: 13.

The gene calls are TRBV7-9 and TRBJ2-1; a weak D match, TRBD2 (5 bases). Trimming stripped 1 base from V and 9 bases from J, with 13 bases between. The germline V gene encodes CDR1 SEHNR and CDR2 FQNEAQ (reference sequence). The CDR3 has 14 amino acids. For the CDR3, the DNA is TGTGCCAGCAGCTTAGTTGCGGGTTCGGGTGAGCAGTTCTTC. As protein: CASSLVAGSGEQFF.

This CDR3 is CASSFARGQPQHF. The DNA for the CDR3 is TGTGCCAGCAGTTTCGCCCGGGGCCAGCCCCAGCATTTT. V is TRBV28 and J is TRBJ1-5; tentatively, D is TRBD1 (5 bases). The germline V and J ends were trimmed by 3 bases and 7 bases, with 10 bases remaining between them. This CDR3 spans 13 amino acids. The germline V gene has CDR1 MDHEN and CDR2 SYDVKM. Full variable domain (remainder filled in from reference TRBV28 and TRBJ1-5): DVKVTQSSRYLVKRTGEKVFLECVQDMDHENMFWYRQDPGLGLRLIYFSYDVKMKEKGDIPEGYSVSREKKERFSLILESASTNQTSMYLCASSFARGQPQHFGDGTRLSIL.

The chain employs TRBV4-2 and TRBJ2-1, with 8 bases matching TRBD1. Germline V gene sequence: CDR1 LGHNA, CDR2 YNFKEQ. Trimming at V came to 1 base and at J to 4 bases, leaving 0 bases not matched to a gene. This CDR3 has 14 residues. The CDR3 loop is CASSQGQGYNEQFF. CDR3 sequence (DNA): TGTGCCAGCAGCCAAGGACAGGGGTACAATGAGCAGTTCTTC.

This clone was seen a single time. The chain couples TRBV27 to TRBJ1-5; a possible D gene is TRBD1 (6 bases). Trimming cost V 4 bases and J 0 bases, with 10 bases left between them. The CDR3 has 15 amino acids. Germline-derived CDR1 and CDR2 are MNHEY and SMNVEV (reference sequence). Here the CDR3 DNA reads TGTGCCAGCAGTTCGGACAGCCATAGCAATCAGCCCCAGCATTTT. This codes for CASSSDSHSNQPQHF.

The J gene is TRBJ2-3, the V gene TRBV27, with a possible D match to TRBD1 (5 bases). The V end lost 6 bases, the J end lost 1 base, and 8 bases lay between the germline ends. Germline values: CDR1 MNHEY, CDR2 SMNVEV (reference sequence). The CDR3 covers 13 residues. CDR3 protein: CASRKGGTDTQYF. The CDR3 DNA reads as TGTGCCAGCAGGAAAGGGGGCACAGATACGCAGTATTTT.

This clone was detected only once. The chain is built from TRBV5-1 and TRBJ2-1; the match to TRBD2 covers 15 bases. Germline trimming cut 4 bases from V and 4 bases from J; bases unmatched to any gene: 3. This CDR3 region has 16 residues. Germline values: CDR1 SGHRS, CDR2 YFSETQ. DNA for the CDR3: TGCGCCAGCAGCCCCGGGACTAGCGGGAGGTACAATGAGCAGTTCTTC. Translating it yields CASSPGTSGRYNEQFF.

With respect to this clone: An end of the junction does not agree with germline; a read error may underlie this. This CDR3 is also generated by other DNA sequences in the sample. The V gene is TRBV28, the J gene TRBJ1-5; D is undetermined. The CDR3 sequence is 12 residues long. Germline CDR1 MDHEN, CDR2 SYDVKM. This CDR3 is CASSFLNQPQHF. CDR3 bases: TGCGCCAGCAGCTTCCTGAATCAGCCCCAGCATTTT.

The chain employs TRBV28 and TRBJ2-2; D is unresolved. V was trimmed by 7 bases and J by 1 base, leaving 10 bases between them. The CDR3 spans 14 residues. Germline lookup yields CDR1 MDHEN and CDR2 SYDVKM. CDR3 sequence reads: CASKRRRNTGELFF. Here the CDR3 DNA reads TGTGCCAGCAAGCGACGGAGGAACACCGGGGAGCTGTTTTTT.

V and J are TRBV4-1 and TRBJ2-3; 8 bases map to TRBD1. CDR1 is MGHRA and CDR2 is YSYEKL in the germline V gene. The CDR3 is 14 amino acids. V dropped 1 base and J dropped 4; count of bases not matched to a gene: 1. The CDR3, as DNA: TGCGCCAGCAGCCAAGGGACAGGGCCAGATACGCAGTATTTT. It translates to CASSQGTGPDTQYF.

The chain combines TRBV20-1 with TRBJ2-5, with D possibly being TRBD1 (5 bases). The end of the DNA is better explained by TRBJ2-7, so the J call may be wrong. CDR1 DFQATT and CDR2 SNEGSKA come from the germline V gene (reference sequence). The CDR3 length is 11 residues. The CDR3 loop is CSGQKGNEQYF. The DNA for the CDR3 is TGCAGCGGACAAAAGGGGAACGAGCAGTACTTC.

This chain connects TRBV9 to TRBJ1-4, with a weak D call TRBD1 (5 bases). Trimming left V 0 bases short and J 4 bases short, with 10 bases between. The length of the CDR3 is 15 residues. Germline CDR1 is SGDLS and CDR2 is YYNGEE. The CDR3 here is CASSVGGSLNEKLFF. The CDR3 nucleotides are TGTGCCAGCAGCGTAGGGGGGAGCCTTAATGAAAAACTGTTTTTT.

The chain recombines TRBV19 with TRBJ2-1; TRBD2 matches at 9 bases. J gave up 7 bases and V 5 bases, and 15 bases lay outside the gene matches. The CDR3 covers 17 residues. Germline-derived CDR1 and CDR2 are LNHDA and SQIVND (reference sequence). The chain's CDR3 is CASSVSSGGGGKNEQFF. The CDR3 nucleotides are TGTGCCAGTAGTGTAAGTAGCGGGGGTGGTGGTAAGAATGAGCAGTTCTTC.

V and J are TRBV5-4 and TRBJ2-3; no firm D call. Per the germline V gene, CDR1 is SGHNT and CDR2 is YYREEE (reference sequence). The CDR3 runs to 12 residues. The V and J ends lost 3 bases and 4 bases respectively, with 6 bases between them. The CDR3 sequence: CASSYPADTQYF. As DNA, the CDR3 is TGTGCCAGCAGCTATCCAGCAGATACGCAGTATTTT. Full variable domain (remainder filled in from reference TRBV5-4 and TRBJ2-3): ETGVTQSPTHLIKTRGQQVTLRCSSQSGHNTVSWYQQALGQGPQFIFQYYREEENGRGNFPPRFSGLQFPNYSSELNVNALELDDSALYLCASSYPADTQYFGPGTRLTVL.

V usage is TRBV19 and J usage is TRBJ2-5; 11 nucleotides agree with TRBD1. The length of the CDR3 is 16 residues. The germline gives CDR1 LNHDA, CDR2 SQIVND (reference sequence). J gave up 4 bases and V 4 bases, and 8 bases lay outside the gene matches. CDR3: CASSRTGGRRAETQYF. The DNA of the CDR3 is TGTGCCAGTAGTAGGACAGGGGGCCGCCGGGCAGAGACCCAGTACTTC.

This rearrangement joins TRBV10-2 to TRBJ1-4, with 8 bases matching TRBD1. CDR1 is WSHSY and CDR2 is SAAADI in the germline V gene. The CDR3 consists of 16 residues. V shed 2 bases and J 5 bases; nucleotides not matched to a gene: 7. Written as DNA, the CDR3 is TGCGCCAGCAGTGAGCCAGGGGGCTATGCAAATGAAAAACTGTTTTTT. Amino acids: CASSEPGGYANEKLFF.

CDR3 nucleotide sequence: TGTGCCAGCAGCCAATGGCAGGGGGCTCTCAATGAGCAGTTCTTC. Amino acids: CASSQWQGALNEQFF. This chain uses TRBV14 with TRBJ2-1; 8 bases align to TRBD1. The CDR3 is 15 amino acids. V shed 2 bases, J shed 6 bases, and the junction held 6 bases outside the gene matches. The germline CDR1 and CDR2 sequences are SGHDN and FVKESK.